A single sample gave rise to the 25 T cell receptor beta chains below, sequenced in a study of response to subunit inactivated influenza vaccine (dated by TCRdb to about 2018). The library was generated by RT-PCR. The reads were generated on an Illumina HiSeq 2500. The raw public data were reprocessed by TCRdb itself: fastp quality trimming at Q25, MiXCR clonotype calling, in-frame beta chains only. Entries are consolidated by CDR3 protein sequence, retaining the most common genes and DNA. The sample table contains over 650,000 distinct CDR3 sequences; only one count was recorded for roughly 20% of them. The top ten clones comprise 11% of the sample. Material: PBMCs from blood, obtained 5 days after vaccination. These receptor sequences come from a middle-aged man who received an inactivated influenza vaccine. Donor details come from another sample of the same person, matched by shared clones.

In this sample, this clonotype turned up many times. The V gene is TRBV6-4, the J gene TRBJ1-1; no definite D call. Between the trimmed V and J ends, which lost 5 bases and 7 bases, there was a span of 5 bases. This CDR3 contains 10 residues. The germline V gene has CDR1 MRHNA and CDR2 SNTAGT. Here the CDR3 reads CASSRGEAFF. The CDR3 DNA reads TGTGCCAGCAGTCGGGGTGAAGCTTTCTTT.

This clonotype was seen a handful of times. The V and J genes are TRBV28 and TRBJ2-1; the D gene is possibly TRBD2 (5 bases). Germline V gene data show CDR1 as MDHEN and CDR2 as SYDVKM. V lost 10 bases to trimming and J lost 9 bases, with 13 bases between them. The CDR3 runs to 11 residues. The CDR3 bases are TGTGCCACAGGAGGTCGGGTTGAGCAGTTCTTC. Protein product: CATGGRVEQFF.

About this clonotype itself: A much bigger clone sits one base away, suggesting this may be a read error. This chain uses TRBV7-2 with TRBJ2-3; D might be TRBD2 (6 bases). Germline V lookup: CDR1 SGHTA, CDR2 FQGNSA. The CDR3 is made up of 14 amino acids. The V end lost 6 bases, the J end lost 0 bases, and 10 bases lay between the germline ends. CDR3 nucleotide sequence: TGTGCCAGCAGTGGACTAACTAGCACAGATACGCAGTATTTT. Its protein is CASSGLTSTDTQYF.

The rearrangement joins TRBV4-2 to TRBJ2-2; TRBD2 is a possible D gene (7 bases). The CDR3 has 14 amino acids. In germline, CDR1 is LGHNA, CDR2 YNFKEQ. V was pared by 3 bases and J by 7 bases, with 12 bases between. In nucleotides, the CDR3 is TGTGCCAGCAGCCAGCGGGGGCAGGTCGGGGAGCTGTTTTTT. Its protein is CASSQRGQVGELFF.

J is TRBJ2-1 and V is TRBV7-9; D gene unclear. Germline V gene lookup returns CDR1 SEHNR and CDR2 FQNEAQ (reference sequence). The CDR3 sequence is 14 residues long. Trimming shortened V by 2 bases and J by 8 bases, and 13 bases separated the two germline ends. CDR3 nucleotides: TGTGCCAGCAGCTTATTGCCCTACGGCGATGAGCAGTTCTTC. This codes for CASSLLPYGDEQFF.

This clonotype appeared a few times. The chain couples TRBV5-1 to TRBJ1-4; no firm D call. The germline CDR1 and CDR2 sequences are SGHRS and YFSETQ. Trimming shortened V by 4 bases and J by 7 bases, and 17 bases separated the two germline ends. The CDR3 has 15 amino acids. The CDR3 bases are TGCGCCAGCAGCCCGGCCGGGGATTCAGCTGAAAAACTGTTTTTT. As protein: CASSPAGDSAEKLFF.

The chain carries TRBV28 and TRBJ2-1; no reliable D call. Germline assignment: CDR1 MDHEN and CDR2 SYDVKM. There are 14 residues in the CDR3. V shed 6 bases and J shed 7 bases, with 16 bases lying between them. CDR3 loop: CASSNEPRRNEQFF. CDR3 DNA sequence: TGTGCCAGCAGCAACGAGCCCCGGCGGAATGAGCAGTTCTTC.

This clonotype was detected only a few times. The genes are TRBV9 and TRBJ2-1, with D tentatively TRBD2 (6 bases). Germline CDR1 is SGDLS and CDR2 is YYNGEE. The CDR3 totals 15 residues. V lost 0 bases to trimming and J lost 5 bases, with 12 bases between them. CDR3 nucleotide sequence: TGTGCCAGCAGCGTAGCGGTCGGGAGAGACAATGAGCAGTTCTTC. It encodes CASSVAVGRDNEQFF.

This clonotype has just a few counts. The rearrangement links TRBV21-1 to TRBJ2-5; the table's TRBD2 call for D was not verified on the DNA. TRBV21-1 is a pseudogene locus. This CDR3 has 20 amino acids. Written as DNA, the CDR3 is TGTGCCAGCAGCAAAGGGCGGGGGACTAGCGGGGGATTCATGGAGGAGACCCAGTACTTC. This gives the protein CASSKGRGTSGGFMEETQYF.

The chain employs TRBV7-2 and TRBJ2-7; 7 bases line up with TRBD2. This CDR3 comprises 15 residues. Per the germline V gene, CDR1 is SGHTA and CDR2 is FQGNSA. J was trimmed by 0 bases and V by 5 bases; bases with no gene match: 7. CDR3 amino acids: CASSPPERGSYEQYF. CDR3 nucleotide sequence: TGTGCCAGCAGCCCGCCCGAGCGGGGCTCCTACGAGCAGTACTTC.

This clonotype was recorded a few times. The chain recombines TRBV4-3 with TRBJ2-7, with 9 bases matching TRBD1. CDR1 is LGHNA, CDR2 YSLEER, per germline. V dropped 1 base and J dropped 3; count of bases not matched to a gene: 4. This CDR3 contains 15 residues. DNA for the CDR3: TGCGCCAGCAGCCAAGCCGGGACAGGGTTCTACGAGCAGTACTTC. Translating it yields CASSQAGTGFYEQYF.

V usage is TRBV12-3 or TRBV12-4 and J usage is TRBJ2-7; 7 nucleotides match TRBD2. V gave up 11 bases and J gave up 6 bases; unmatched junction bases: 7. This CDR3 spans 11 amino acids. CDR3 coding DNA: TGTGCCTGTTCGTGGGGGGGCGAGCAGTACTTC. Its translation: CACSWGGEQYF.

This clonotype was found a few times. The chain combines TRBV24-1 with TRBJ2-5, with TRBD2 matching over 7 bases. With V trimmed by 5 bases and J by 7 bases, 12 bases remained unmatched. Germline CDR1 and CDR2: KGHDR and SFDVKD. CDR3 size: 15 residues. DNA for the CDR3: TGTGCCACCAGTGCCCTCGGAGCGGGGCAGGCGACCCAGTACTTC. This sequence encodes CATSALGAGQATQYF.

The chain couples TRBV5-4 to TRBJ2-5, with 7 positions matching TRBD2. The V and J ends lost 4 bases and 5 bases, in that order; junction bases with no gene match: 8. CDR1 SGHNT and CDR2 YYREEE come from the germline V gene (reference sequence). This CDR3 has 14 residues. For the CDR3, the DNA is TGTGCCAGCAGCCCCGGGGGGATGGGGGAGACCCAGTACTTC. Translated, it gives CASSPGGMGETQYF.

V gene TRBV11-2 combines with J gene TRBJ2-1; 7 bases are a match to TRBD2. This CDR3 comprises 13 residues. Germline loops: CDR1 SGHAT, CDR2 FQNNGV. V lost 6 bases and J lost 7; bases outside the gene matches: 6. DNA of the CDR3: TGTGCCAGCAGGCCTGGGGGGGGGAATGAGCAGTTCTTC. Its translation is CASRPGGGNEQFF.

The V call is TRBV30, the J call TRBJ1-5, with D perhaps TRBD1 (6 bases). Trimming took 0 bases from V and 6 from J, leaving 12 bases between them. Germline lookup yields CDR1 GTSNPN and CDR2 SVGIG (reference sequence). This CDR3 has 14 residues. The CDR3 region has the DNA TGTGCCTGGAGTGTCCAGGGGCATGGTCAGCCCCAGCATTTT. As protein: CAWSVQGHGQPQHF.

V gene TRBV20-1 combines with J gene TRBJ2-7; 14 positions agree with TRBD2. The CDR3 totals 15 residues. Germline V gives CDR1 DFQATT, CDR2 SNEGSKA (reference sequence). The junction had 6 bases not matched to a gene; V was cut back by 6 bases and J by 2 bases. The CDR3 nucleotides read TGCAGTGCAAAATGGGGACTAGCGGGAGCCTACGAGCAGTACTTC. Its translation: CSAKWGLAGAYEQYF.

The CDR3 is CASGYLSGRIDTQYF. Written as DNA, the CDR3 is TGTGCCAGCGGATATCTAAGCGGGAGAATAGATACGCAGTATTTT. The chain has TRBV27 and TRBJ2-3; 8 positions match TRBD2. The CDR3 sequence is 15 residues long. Germline V lookup: CDR1 MNHEY, CDR2 SMNVEV (reference sequence). The J segment lost 5 bases and the V segment lost 8 bases, leaving 12 bases of the junction unmatched.

A few counts support this clonotype. The chain links TRBV29-1 to TRBJ2-5, with D hard to call. V was cut by 6 bases and J by 5 bases, with 16 bases left in between. Germline values: CDR1 SQVTM, CDR2 ANQGSEA. CDR3 size: 13 residues. The DNA of the CDR3 is TGCAGCGTATCTCCTCTTAGCAGGGAGACCCAGTACTTC. This gives the protein CSVSPLSRETQYF.

A single count supports this clonotype. The V gene is TRBV2, the J gene TRBJ2-7; D may correspond to TRBD1 or TRBD2 (5 bases each). Germline V lookup: CDR1 SNHLY, CDR2 FYNNEI. CDR3 length: 12 residues. Trimming removed 10 bases from V and 7 bases from J, with 17 bases in between. The CDR3 sequence is CATREETGEQYF. CDR3 nucleotide sequence: TGTGCCACCAGGGAAGAAACGGGGGAGCAGTACTTC.

The chain uses TRBV12-3 or TRBV12-4 and TRBJ1-4; D possibly corresponds to TRBD1 (5 bases). Deletions cut 0 bases from V and 8 bases from J, with 13 bases between. The CDR3 is made up of 15 amino acids. The CDR3 spells CASSLAGQGGEKLFF. As DNA, the CDR3 is TGTGCCAGCAGTTTAGCGGGCCAGGGCGGGGAAAAACTGTTTTTT.

This clonotype was observed a handful of times. The V and J genes are TRBV6-6 and TRBJ1-1; D is undetermined. The V end was cut by 8 bases, the J end by 4 bases, with 14 bases between. Germline assignment: CDR1 MNHNY and CDR2 SVGAGI (reference sequence). This CDR3 has 13 amino acids. The CDR3, as DNA: TGTGCCAGCCTGCGGGGTCTGGCCACTGAAGCTTTCTTT. This sequence encodes CASLRGLATEAFF.

This clonotype was detected ten times or more. The rearrangement links TRBV10-3 to TRBJ1-6; 8 nucleotides line up with TRBD1. Germline V CDR1 and CDR2: ENHRY, SYGVKD. The CDR3 covers 14 residues. J gave up 10 bases and V 6 bases, and 8 bases lay outside the gene matches. CDR3 nucleotide sequence: TGTGCCATCAGCCCGGGACAGGACTCATCACCCCTCCACTTT. Protein product: CAISPGQDSSPLHF.

This clonotype was detected only a few times. V gene TRBV27 combines with J gene TRBJ1-4; no clear D gene. V dropped 6 bases and J dropped 7 bases, with 18 bases sitting between them. Germline CDR1 and CDR2: MNHEY and SMNVEV (reference sequence). CDR3 length equals 15 residues. The CDR3 spells CASRPWPGTSEKLFF. CDR3 nucleotide sequence: TGTGCCAGCAGGCCCTGGCCAGGAACGAGTGAAAAACTGTTTTTT.

V gene TRBV28 combines with J gene TRBJ2-7; 8 nucleotides line up with TRBD2. J gave up 3 bases and V 2 bases, and 6 bases lay outside the gene matches. The CDR3 extends over 15 amino acids. Germline V gene data show CDR1 as MDHEN and CDR2 as SYDVKM. The DNA of the CDR3 is TGTGCCAGCAGTTTAGGCCTAGCGGGTTTCTACGAGCAGTACTTC. Its protein product is CASSLGLAGFYEQYF.